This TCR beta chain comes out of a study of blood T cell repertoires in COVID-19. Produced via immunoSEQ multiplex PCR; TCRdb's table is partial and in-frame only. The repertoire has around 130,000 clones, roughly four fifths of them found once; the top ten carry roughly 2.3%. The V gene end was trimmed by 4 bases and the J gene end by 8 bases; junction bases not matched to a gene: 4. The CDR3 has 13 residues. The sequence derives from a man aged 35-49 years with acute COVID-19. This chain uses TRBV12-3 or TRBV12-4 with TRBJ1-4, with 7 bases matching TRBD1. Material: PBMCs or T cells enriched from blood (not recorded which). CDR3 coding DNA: TGTGCCAGCAGTTCCCAACAGGGGGAAAAACTGTTTTTT. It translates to CASSSQQGEKLFF.